Following are 28 T cell receptor beta chains from one sample sequenced in a study of OX40 agonist ivuxolimab in advanced cancers. Data came from immunoSEQ multiplex PCR; TCRdb stores just in-frame clones and leaves some out. The sample lists over 80,000 clones, roughly nine tenths occurring once. The sequencing here drew on CD4+ or CD8+ T cells sorted from blood, taken in a trial of the OX40 agonist ivuxolimab. These receptors were collected from an adult with an advanced solid tumor such as melanoma, head and neck, liver or kidney cancer.

The chain joins TRBV19 to TRBJ1-2; D not certain. There are 13 residues in the CDR3. Trimming pared 4 bases from V and 6 bases from J, leaving 12 bases between. The V gene's germline CDR1 is LNHDA and CDR2 SQIVND (reference sequence). The chain's CDR3 is CASSKAMGDGYTF. DNA for the CDR3: TGTGCCAGTAGTAAGGCTATGGGAGATGGCTACACCTTC.

The rearrangement links TRBV5-4 to TRBJ1-1, with D perhaps matching TRBD1 (5 bases). The germline CDR1 and CDR2 sequences are SGHNT and YYREEE (reference sequence). The CDR3 length is 15 residues. With 4 bases removed from V and 4 bases from J, the gap between germline ends came to 17 bases. CDR3 protein: CASSLAGPVGTEAFF. The CDR3 DNA reads as TGTGCCAGCAGCCTGGCGGGGCCAGTGGGCACTGAAGCTTTCTTT.

The rearrangement joins TRBV7-3 to TRBJ2-1; 8 positions agree with TRBD2. V gave up 1 base and J gave up 4 bases; unmatched junction bases: 3. The CDR3 sequence is 15 residues long. Germline CDR1 reads SGHTA; CDR2 reads FQGTGA. CDR3 DNA sequence: TGTGCCAGCAGCTTAATGAGCGGGGGATACAATGAGCAGTTCTTC. Encoded protein: CASSLMSGGYNEQFF. The whole variable domain, filled in from reference TRBV7-3 and TRBJ2-1, reads GAGVSQTPSNKVTEKGKYVELRCDPISGHTALYWYRQSLGQGPEFLIYFQGTGAADDSGLPNDRFFAVRPEGSVSTLKIQRTERGDSAVYLCASSLMSGGYNEQFFGPGTRLTVL.

The rearrangement joins TRBV7-3 to TRBJ1-1; no clear D gene. Germline V gene lookup returns CDR1 SGHTA and CDR2 FQGTGA. The V end was cut by 5 bases, the J end by 0 bases, with 10 bases between. CDR3 length: 14 amino acids. CDR3: CASSAGYMNTEAFF. In DNA, the CDR3 is TGTGCCAGCAGCGCGGGTTATATGAACACTGAAGCTTTCTTT. The full variable domain, its missing parts supplied by reference TRBV7-3 and TRBJ1-1, is GAGVSQTPSNKVTEKGKYVELRCDPISGHTALYWYRQSLGQGPEFLIYFQGTGAADDSGLPNDRFFAVRPEGSVSTLKIQRTERGDSAVYLCASSAGYMNTEAFFGQGTRLTVV.

This clone has a single count. The genes are TRBV6-1 and TRBJ1-2; D not resolved. V was cut by 3 bases and J by 7 bases, with 0 bases left in between. Germline values: CDR1 MNHNS, CDR2 SASEGT. The CDR3 is 9 amino acids. CDR3 protein: CASSDGYTF. The CDR3 nucleotides are TGTGCCAGCAGTGATGGCTACACCTTC.

The chain employs TRBV10-3 and TRBJ1-5; D is undetermined. Germline V lookup: CDR1 ENHRY, CDR2 SYGVKD. This CDR3 comprises 13 residues. V was trimmed by 2 bases and J by 6 bases, leaving 8 bases between them. CDR3 nucleotides: TGTGCCATCAGTGAGGGGGAGGTTCAGCCCCAGCATTTT. It encodes CAISEGEVQPQHF.

This chain links TRBV30 with TRBJ1-2; no clear D gene. The CDR3 has 13 residues. The ends were cut back, 3 bases at V and 4 bases at J, with 12 bases in the middle. Germline values: CDR1 GTSNPN, CDR2 SVGIG (reference sequence). The CDR3 nucleotides are TGTGCCTGGAGAAGGAGGTCGAGCTATGGCTACACCTTC. Residues: CAWRRRSSYGYTF.

This clone was detected only once. The genes are TRBV20-1 and TRBJ1-2; D remains ambiguous. Germline assignment: CDR1 DFQATT and CDR2 SNEGSKA (reference sequence). Deletions cut 0 bases from V and 6 bases from J, with 5 bases between. The CDR3 has 11 residues. CDR3 loop: CSARERDGYTF. DNA for the CDR3: TGCAGTGCTAGAGAAAGGGATGGCTACACCTTC.

This chain connects TRBV5-5 to TRBJ1-1, with TRBD1 as a possible D gene (6 bases). V lost 4 bases and J 0 bases, leaving 25 bases between the germline ends. The CDR3 runs 19 residues. Germline V gene data show CDR1 as SGHKS and CDR2 as YYEKEE (reference sequence). The chain's CDR3 is CASSDPEGGGILLNTEAFF. CDR3 in DNA: TGTGCCAGCAGCGACCCGGAAGGGGGGGGCATTCTATTGAACACTGAAGCTTTCTTT. Complete variable domain (other parts from reference TRBV5-5 and TRBJ1-1): DAGVTQSPTHLIKTRGQQVTLRCSPISGHKSVSWYQQVLGQGPQFIFQYYEKEERGRGNFPDRFSARQFPNYSSELNVNALLLGDSALYLCASSDPEGGGILLNTEAFFGQGTRLTVV.

This chain connects TRBV2 to TRBJ1-4, with D perhaps TRBD1 (5 bases). Trimming pared 7 bases from V and 7 bases from J, leaving 16 bases between. The CDR3 covers 14 residues. Germline V gene lookup returns CDR1 SNHLY and CDR2 FYNNEI. The CDR3 sequence is CASTENGGIEKLFF. CDR3 DNA: TGTGCCAGCACCGAGAACGGGGGAATTGAAAAACTGTTTTTT.

V gene TRBV6-5 combines with J gene TRBJ1-1; D is possibly TRBD1 (5 bases). The CDR3 consists of 13 residues. The germline V gene has CDR1 MNHEY and CDR2 SVGAGI. Trimming pared 5 bases from V and 0 bases from J, leaving 7 bases between. The CDR3 spells CASSRGMNTEAFF. CDR3 sequence (DNA): TGTGCCAGCAGTCGGGGGATGAACACTGAAGCTTTCTTT.

The V call is TRBV4-3, the J call TRBJ2-1; 7 nucleotides line up with TRBD2. Germline values: CDR1 LGHNA, CDR2 YSLEER. The CDR3 loop spans 17 amino acids. V dropped 0 bases and J dropped 0; count of bases not matched to a gene: 5. CDR3 coding DNA: TGCGCCAGCAGCCAAGATGGGTGGGGGGGCTCCTACAATGAGCAGTTCTTC. Translating it yields CASSQDGWGGSYNEQFF.

This clone showed up just once. The chain combines TRBV9 with TRBJ2-7, with TRBD2 matching 12 bases. Germline-derived CDR1 and CDR2 are SGDLS and YYNGEE. This CDR3 is 16 amino acids long. The V gene end was trimmed by 4 bases and the J gene end by 2 bases; junction bases not matched to a gene: 7. The CDR3 coding sequence is TGTGCCAGCAGCCCCCGGACTAGCGGGAAAACCTACGAGCAGTACTTC. This codes for CASSPRTSGKTYEQYF.

The chain carries TRBV5-1 and TRBJ2-7; TRBD1 might be the D (5 bases). From germline, CDR1 is SGHRS and CDR2 YFSETQ. The V end lost 1 base, the J end lost 6 bases, and 14 bases lay between the germline ends. The CDR3 length is 14 residues. Here the CDR3 DNA reads TGCGCCAGCAGCTTGAGAAGGGGCCCCCTCGAGCAGTACTTC. It encodes CASSLRRGPLEQYF.

The chain links TRBV7-2 to TRBJ2-7; D gene unclear. Trimming took 4 bases from V and 6 from J, leaving 19 bases between them. Germline V gives CDR1 SGHTA, CDR2 FQGNSA. CDR3 size: 15 residues. The CDR3 nucleotides read TGTGCCAGCAGCTCACAAGGCGGAGCCGCGTCCGAGCAGTACTTC. Protein product: CASSSQGGAASEQYF.

The V gene is TRBV6-6, the J gene TRBJ1-1, with D uncertain. Germline CDR1 MNHNY, CDR2 SVGAGI (reference sequence). V lost 6 bases, J lost 2 bases, and 10 bases lay in between. This CDR3 comprises 13 residues. The CDR3 nucleotides read TGTGCCAGCAGGTCGACGGGAAACACTGAAGCTTTCTTT. Translation: CASRSTGNTEAFF.

This chain joins TRBV7-8 and TRBJ1-3, with a possible D match to TRBD1 (5 bases). Germline assignment: CDR1 SGHVS and CDR2 FQNEAQ. The CDR3 totals 13 residues. The V end lost 1 base, the J end lost 8 bases, and 9 bases lay between the germline ends. In DNA form, the CDR3 reads TGTGCCAGCAGCTTAGGGGGCTCCGACACCATATATTTT. This sequence encodes CASSLGGSDTIYF. Supplemented by reference TRBV7-8 and TRBJ1-3, the full variable domain reads GAGVSQSPRYKVAKRGQDVALRCDPISGHVSLFWYQQALGQGPEFLTYFQNEAQLDKSGLPSDRFFAERPEGSVSTLKIQRTQQEDSAVYLCASSLGGSDTIYFGEGSWLTVV.

Of note for this clone: A junction end diverges from the germline sequence, so it may reflect a read error. V and J are TRBV7-7 and TRBJ2-5; 10 bases map to TRBD1. This CDR3 spans 15 amino acids. Per germline, CDR1 SSHAT and CDR2 FNYEAQ (reference sequence). CDR3 residues: CASSPDRGPLSEQYF. The CDR3 coding sequence is TGTGCTAGCAGCCCTGACAGGGGGCCGTTGAGTGAGCAGTACTTC.

This clone was counted a few times. The CDR3: CASSPSVYGYTF. The CDR3 DNA reads as TGTGCCAGCTCCCCCTCAGTCTATGGCTACACCTTC. The rearrangement joins TRBV18 to TRBJ1-2; D not resolved. Germline assignment: CDR1 KGHSH and CDR2 LQKENI. V was cut by 6 bases and J by 4 bases, with 9 bases left in between. The CDR3 runs 12 residues.

This clone was recorded only once. This sequence joins TRBV6-6 and TRBJ1-3, with D tentatively TRBD1 (6 bases). Trimming removed 10 bases at V and 4 bases at J, with 14 bases between. CDR1 and CDR2 (germline): MNHNY, SVGAGI (reference sequence). CDR3 size: 13 residues. CDR3 bases: TGTGCCACCAAGGTCGGGGGCGGAAACACCATATATTTT. Residues: CATKVGGGNTIYF.

V gene TRBV18 combines with J gene TRBJ1-6; maybe TRBD1 (6 bases). CDR3 length: 15 amino acids. CDR1 KGHSH and CDR2 LQKENI come from the germline V gene. The V and J ends lost 5 bases and 4 bases respectively, with 12 bases between them. The DNA of the CDR3 is TGTGCCAGCTCAGCCGGACAGCTGTATAATTCACCCCTCCACTTT. The encoded protein is CASSAGQLYNSPLHF.

The J gene is TRBJ1-5, the V gene TRBV18; D gene ambiguous. The CDR3 contains 16 residues. Germline lookup yields CDR1 KGHSH and CDR2 LQKENI. V was trimmed by 1 base and J by 1 base, leaving 11 bases between them. DNA of the CDR3: TGTGCCAGCTCACCACAACTAGGGAACAGCAATCAGCCCCAGCATTTT. This gives the protein CASSPQLGNSNQPQHF.

The J gene is TRBJ2-3, the V gene TRBV29-1; the match to TRBD2 covers 7 bases. Germline assignment: CDR1 SQVTM and CDR2 ANQGSEA. Trimming removed 5 bases from V and 0 bases from J; junction bases left unmatched: 8. The CDR3 extends over 15 amino acids. The CDR3 nucleotides read TGCAGCGTTTCCGGTAGTAGCGGGAGCACAGATACGCAGTATTTT. Translated, it gives CSVSGSSGSTDTQYF.

CDR3 protein: CATPRLAENEQFF. The CDR3 bases are TGTGCCACCCCAAGGCTAGCAGAGAATGAGCAGTTCTTC. This sequence joins TRBV2 and TRBJ2-1, with D possibly TRBD2 on 5 matching bases. Germline values: CDR1 SNHLY, CDR2 FYNNEI. There are 13 residues in the CDR3. The V end was cut by 10 bases, the J end by 7 bases, with 17 bases between.

This chain links TRBV6-6 with TRBJ1-1; 8 bases are shared with TRBD1. V trimming: 5 bases; J trimming: 1 base; junction bases outside the gene matches: 0. The CDR3 contains 13 residues. Looked up from germline, CDR1 is MNHNY and CDR2 is SVGAGI (reference sequence). The CDR3 DNA reads TGTGCCAGCAGTACAGGGGGGAACACTGAAGCTTTCTTT. It codes for CASSTGGNTEAFF.

This clone was seen a few times. The V gene is TRBV16, the J gene TRBJ1-5; no definite D call. Germline CDR1 KGHSY, CDR2 FQNENV. The CDR3 has 13 residues. The V end lost 5 bases, the J end lost 1 base, and 6 bases lay between the germline ends. The CDR3 coding sequence is TGTGCCAGCAGCACCGGGAGCAATCAGCCCCAGCATTTT. Amino acids: CASSTGSNQPQHF.

This chain uses TRBV9 with TRBJ2-1; D remains unclear. Between the trimmed V and J ends, which lost 1 base and 0 bases, there was a span of 8 bases. Germline V lookup: CDR1 SGDLS, CDR2 YYNGEE. CDR3 length: 15 amino acids. The CDR3 nucleotides are TGTGCCAGCAGCGTAAAGGAATTCTCCTACAATGAGCAGTTCTTC. Encoded protein: CASSVKEFSYNEQFF.

The chain couples TRBV5-1 to TRBJ1-2, with D possibly being TRBD1 (6 bases). The CDR3 is 15 residues long. The ends were cut back, 4 bases at V and 4 bases at J, with 17 bases in the middle. Germline V gene sequence: CDR1 SGHRS, CDR2 YFSETQ. CDR3 nucleotides: TGCGCCAGCAGCGACCCTAGAACAGGGAGCTATGGCTACACCTTC. Translation: CASSDPRTGSYGYTF.